This T cell receptor beta chain derives from a study of blood T cell repertoires in COVID-19 (TCRdb year 2020). Regarding the complete study: Samples covering the acute and convalescent phases of COVID-19 were provided by collaborators in the United States, Italy and Spain. The samples were drawn from two sources: the first 160 participants of the ongoing ImmuneRACE study, and 950 to 1,500 subjects contributed by 6 global collaborators. Sample metadata almost always included a de-identified subject ID, COVID-19 status, age in years and sex. Subjects who had been exposed to COVID-19, were actively infected with it, or had recovered from it provided the deeply sampled blood TCRbeta repertoires that made up the dataset. The repertoires were made available in a free public database intended to serve as a resource for research on the immune response to SARS-CoV-2. Where HLA class I and class II types were available, the types were taken from metadata supplied by the sample provider, not from assay-based typing. The prospective study material was composed of cDNA or gDNA derived from T cells, B-cell-depleted T cells, or PBMCs. Results the study describes overall, beyond this receptor: How much clinical and demographic metadata was included differed by source and by participant, and the metadata was provided uncurated.

TCRbeta CDR3 regions were amplified from genomic DNA using the immunoSEQ Assay, a bias-controlled multiplex PCR. On the authors' methods: The number of nucleated cells in each sample was estimated by amplification of reference gene primers within the assay. To quantify the absolute abundance of each unique TCRbeta CDR3 rearrangement, sequence reads were collapsed and filtered. For each sample, productive Simpson clonality was calculated as the square root of Simpson's diversity index over productive rearrangements. Not all clones reach the TCRdb copy of this immuneACCESS table, which keeps in-frame sequences only. Checked studies attribute under half of the gap to unresolved V genes and leave the rest unexplained. The D gene and trimming were derived from the DNA, and the V and J assignments and clone size from that table. The sample includes fewer than 120,000 clones, with just over 75% observed a single time. Of the sample, 3% to 4% is held by the ten largest clones.

Per the germline V gene (reference sequence), LGHDT is the CDR1 and YNNKEL is the CDR2. Relative to germline, V is 3 bases shorter and J is 6 bases shorter, with 23 bases between their ends. The CDR3 runs 17 residues from the cysteine to the phenylalanine. Only the CDR3 region is kept as DNA, spanning 51 bases read in frame from base 1. A word on this clone: Its antigen is unknown. The record has no base qualities; no much larger clone is one base away.

Whole blood was collected in K2EDTA tubes by collaborating institutions according to the institutions' own protocols. Collaborator samples were shipped for TCRbeta analysis as frozen whole blood, isolated PBMCs, or DNA extracted from either sample type. The receptor comes from a woman over 75 with acute or convalescent COVID-19. Sequencing used peripheral blood. The rearranged chain carries TRBV3-1 (or the pseudogene TRBV3-2) and TRBJ1-1; the D gene is unclear. Here is the DNA: TGTGCCAGCAGCCAGATGGGTCGAGTGCGGGAGGGCCCTGAAGCTTTCTTT. This codes for CASSQMGRVREGPEAFF.